A selection of T cell receptor beta chains follows, all from one sample in a study of T-cell reconstitution after alpha-beta-depleted transplantation in children. TCRdb passed the PCR reads through MiXCR, listing each CDR3 protein once. The sample gives about 1,000,000 distinct CDR3 sequences, about 29% of which show up once; around 30% is in the top ten. The sequenced sample was PBMCs, mostly from graft donor cells, obtained 360 days after TCRalphabeta/CD19-depleted stem cell transplant. All receptors derive from a boy under three years old who had a stem cell transplant for SCID, so the T cells may come from the graft donor. Each CDR3 is given without its conserved first and last residue. Fields, in order: V gene, D gene, J gene, CDR3 protein. The D gene is left open where the match is weak.

TRBV6-5	TRBD1	TRBJ2-7	ASSYETGPYEQY
TRBV12-3/TRBV12-4	NA	TRBJ2-1	ASTRQDGSYNEQF
TRBV6-1	TRBD1	TRBJ1-5	ASTSGQGAYQPQH
TRBV6-5	NA	TRBJ2-7	ASSSYPLADYEQY
TRBV6-5	TRBD1	TRBJ1-1	ASSYSGLGGQGDPEAF
TRBV12-3/TRBV12-4	NA	TRBJ2-4	ASAVGGIQY
TRBV7-2	NA	TRBJ2-3	APTNYRWGSTDTQY
TRBV5-1	NA	TRBJ2-2	ASSVKGHANTGELF
TRBV4-2	TRBD2	TRBJ2-7	ASSLGLAGEEDHEQY
TRBV24-1	NA	TRBJ2-5	ATSQGSQRETQY
TRBV6-1	TRBD1	TRBJ1-6	ASSERTGANSPLH
TRBV7-8	TRBD1	TRBJ2-3	ASSQPRDRATDTQY